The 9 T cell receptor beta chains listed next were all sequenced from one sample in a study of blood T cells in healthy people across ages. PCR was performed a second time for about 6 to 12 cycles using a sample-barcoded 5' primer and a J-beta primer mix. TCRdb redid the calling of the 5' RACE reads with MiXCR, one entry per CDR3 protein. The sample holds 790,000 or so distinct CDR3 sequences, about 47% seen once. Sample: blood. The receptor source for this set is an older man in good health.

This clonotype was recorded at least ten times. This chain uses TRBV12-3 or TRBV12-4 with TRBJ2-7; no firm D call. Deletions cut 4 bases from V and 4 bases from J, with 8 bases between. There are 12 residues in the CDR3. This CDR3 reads CASSSLRYEQYF. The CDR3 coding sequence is TGTGCCAGCAGTTCCCTCCGATACGAGCAGTACTTC.

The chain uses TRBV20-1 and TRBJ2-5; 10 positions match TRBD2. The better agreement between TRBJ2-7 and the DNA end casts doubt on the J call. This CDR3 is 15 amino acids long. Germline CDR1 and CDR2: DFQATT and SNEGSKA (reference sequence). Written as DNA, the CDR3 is TGCAGCGCCCAACTAGCGGGACGTTCAGGTGGCGAGCAGTACTTC. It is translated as CSAQLAGRSGGEQYF.

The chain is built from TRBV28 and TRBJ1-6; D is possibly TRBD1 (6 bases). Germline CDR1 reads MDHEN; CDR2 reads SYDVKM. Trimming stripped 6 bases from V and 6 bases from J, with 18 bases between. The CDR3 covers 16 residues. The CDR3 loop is CASSTVKTGSNSPLHF. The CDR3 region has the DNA TGTGCCAGCAGCACGGTTAAGACAGGATCTAATTCACCCCTCCACTTT.

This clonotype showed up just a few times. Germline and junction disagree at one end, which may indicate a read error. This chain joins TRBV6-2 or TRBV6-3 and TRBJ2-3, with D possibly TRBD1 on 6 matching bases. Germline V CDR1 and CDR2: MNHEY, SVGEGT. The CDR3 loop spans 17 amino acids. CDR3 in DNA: TGTGCCAGCAGTTACTCGAAGACAGGACCTAGCACGGATACGCAGTATTTT. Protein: CASSYSKTGPSTDTQYF.

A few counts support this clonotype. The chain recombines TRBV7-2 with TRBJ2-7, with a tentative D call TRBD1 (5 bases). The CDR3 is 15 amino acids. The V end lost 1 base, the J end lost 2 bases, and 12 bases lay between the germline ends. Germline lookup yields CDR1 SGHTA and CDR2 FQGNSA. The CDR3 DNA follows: TGTGCCAGCAGCTTAGGGCAGGGCCCCCCCTACGAGCAGTACTTC. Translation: CASSLGQGPPYEQYF. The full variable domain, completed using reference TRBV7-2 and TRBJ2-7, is GAGVSQSPSNKVTEKGKDVELRCDPISGHTALYWYRQSLGQGLEFLIYFQGNSAPDKSGLPSDRFSAERTGGSVSTLTIQRTQQEDSAVYLCASSLGQGPPYEQYFGPGTRLTVT.

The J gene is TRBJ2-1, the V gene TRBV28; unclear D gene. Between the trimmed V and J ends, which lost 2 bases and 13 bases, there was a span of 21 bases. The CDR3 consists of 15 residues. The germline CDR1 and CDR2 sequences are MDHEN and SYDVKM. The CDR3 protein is CASSLPPTERETQFF. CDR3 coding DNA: TGTGCCAGCAGTTTACCTCCCACAGAGAGAGAGACCCAGTTCTTC.

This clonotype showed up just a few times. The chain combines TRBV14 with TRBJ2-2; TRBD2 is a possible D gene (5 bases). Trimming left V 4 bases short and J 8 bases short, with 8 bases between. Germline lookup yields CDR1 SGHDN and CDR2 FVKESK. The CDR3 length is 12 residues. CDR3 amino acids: CASSRGLGELFF. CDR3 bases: TGTGCCAGCAGCCGAGGACTGGGGGAGCTGTTTTTT.

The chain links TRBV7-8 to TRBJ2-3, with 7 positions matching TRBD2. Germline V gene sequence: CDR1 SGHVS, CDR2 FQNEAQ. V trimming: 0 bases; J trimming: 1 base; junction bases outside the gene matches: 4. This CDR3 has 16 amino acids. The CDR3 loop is CASSLAPAGRTDTQYF. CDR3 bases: TGTGCCAGCAGCTTAGCCCCAGCGGGACGCACAGATACGCAGTATTTT. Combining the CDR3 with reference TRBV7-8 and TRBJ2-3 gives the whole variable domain GAGVSQSPRYKVAKRGQDVALRCDPISGHVSLFWYQQALGQGPEFLTYFQNEAQLDKSGLPSDRFFAERPEGSVSTLKIQRTQQEDSAVYLCASSLAPAGRTDTQYFGPGTRLTVL.

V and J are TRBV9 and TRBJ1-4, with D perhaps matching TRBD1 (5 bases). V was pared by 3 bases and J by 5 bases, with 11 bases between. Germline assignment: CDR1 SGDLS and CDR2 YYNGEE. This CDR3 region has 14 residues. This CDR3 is CASSAQDSNEKLFF. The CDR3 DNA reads TGTGCCAGCAGCGCACAGGATTCAAATGAAAAACTGTTTTTT.